The clone carrying this T cell receptor beta chain was counted between two and nine times. Its antigen is unidentified. V was pared by 1 base and J by 1 base, with 1 base between. The CDR3 covers 12 residues. The germline V gene has CDR1 LGHDT and CDR2 YNNKEL (reference sequence). The method was immunoSEQ multiplex PCR; TCRdb's version includes in-frame clones alone and lacks a portion of them. The sample carries 140,000 or so clones, roughly 93% recorded once. The sample comes from a study of T cell responses to AZD1222 COVID-19 vaccine. General study results and limits: A rise in Spike-specific TCR breadth and depth followed two AZD1222 doses. Vaccine-related CD4 TCRs covered spike, predominating at 160-218 and 743-854.

The sample consisted of peripheral blood, taken 28 days after the second AZD1222 dose. The receptor's source is an adult who received the AZD1222 COVID-19 vaccine. This chain links TRBV3-1 (or the pseudogene TRBV3-2) with TRBJ1-2; unclear D gene. CDR3 coding DNA: TGTGCCAGCAGCCAAGTTAACTATGGCTACACCTTC. Its protein product is CASSQVNYGYTF.